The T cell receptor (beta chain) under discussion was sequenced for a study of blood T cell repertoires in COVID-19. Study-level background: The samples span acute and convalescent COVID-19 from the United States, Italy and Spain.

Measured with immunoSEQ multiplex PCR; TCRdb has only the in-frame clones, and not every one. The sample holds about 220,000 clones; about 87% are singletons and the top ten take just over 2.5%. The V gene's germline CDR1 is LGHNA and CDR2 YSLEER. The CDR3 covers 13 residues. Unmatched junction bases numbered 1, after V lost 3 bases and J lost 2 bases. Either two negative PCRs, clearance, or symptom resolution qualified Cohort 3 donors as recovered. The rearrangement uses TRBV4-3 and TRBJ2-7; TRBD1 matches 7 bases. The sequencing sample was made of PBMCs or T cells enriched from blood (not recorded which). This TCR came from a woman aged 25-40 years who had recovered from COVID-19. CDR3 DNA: TGCGCCAGCAGCCAGGGACAGACCTACGAGCAGTACTTC. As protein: CASSQGQTYEQYF.